These T cell receptor beta chains were read from a single sample in a study of control samples from healthy donors and cancer patients. The method was immunoSEQ multiplex PCR; TCRdb's version includes in-frame clones alone and lacks a portion of them. This table holds some 56,000 clones, roughly 94% found once. The sequenced sample was blood. The receptors come from a man under 40 in good health. Each CDR3 is given with its conserved first and last residue. The order of the fields is clone size, J gene, V gene, CDR3 protein. Size tells how often a clone was seen (once, few, many) or the class of an expanded clone, and some rows leave it out.

size: -
J: TRBJ1-4
V: TRBV20-1
CDR3: CSASATNEKLFF

size: -
J: TRBJ1-4
V: TRBV28
CDR3: CASRNSTNEKLFF

size: -
J: TRBJ2-1
V: TRBV7-3
CDR3: CASSLTRGRNEQFF

size: once
J: TRBJ1-1
V: TRBV12-3/TRBV12-4
CDR3: CASSFQDLKKAFF

size: -
J: TRBJ2-7
V: TRBV14
CDR3: CASSQLGFGRTGEQYF

size: once
J: TRBJ2-7
V: TRBV30
CDR3: CASDPTPPGYEQYF

size: -
J: TRBJ1-3
V: TRBV29-1
CDR3: CSVWTVLSGNTIYF

size: -
J: TRBJ2-3
V: TRBV21-1
CDR3: CASNSRDWDTDTQYF

size: -
J: TRBJ2-3
V: TRBV5-1
CDR3: CASSLPTRDPWDTQYF

size: -
J: TRBJ2-3
V: TRBV14
CDR3: CASSQVGGTTDTQYF

size: -
J: TRBJ1-5
V: TRBV6-6
CDR3: CASTQEDRGPQPQHF

size: -
J: TRBJ1-1
V: TRBV3-1/TRBV3-2
CDR3: CASRDPGSSRPTEAFF

size: -
J: TRBJ2-7
V: TRBV20-1
CDR3: CSANYEQYF

size: -
J: TRBJ1-1
V: TRBV30
CDR3: CACHRLFVAFF

size: -
J: TRBJ1-4
V: TRBV19
CDR3: CASSIPVDGDEKLFF

size: -
J: TRBJ1-1
V: TRBV7-3
CDR3: CASSLMGQGNTEAFF

size: -
J: TRBJ2-7
V: TRBV5-8
CDR3: CASSLVRGDPYEQYF

size: -
J: TRBJ2-7
V: TRBV6-2/TRBV6-3
CDR3: CASSYQNGPTYEQYF

size: -
J: TRBJ2-5
V: TRBV10-3
CDR3: CAISTGEETQYF

size: -
J: TRBJ1-6
V: TRBV7-3
CDR3: CASSPADSPHSPLHF

size: -
J: TRBJ1-2
V: TRBV7-3
CDR3: CADTRAGPGGYTF

size: -
J: TRBJ2-5
V: TRBV4-1
CDR3: CASSQQQRQETQYF

size: few
J: TRBJ1-5
V: TRBV6-5
CDR3: CASTGDGNQPQHF

size: -
J: TRBJ2-5
V: TRBV7-3
CDR3: CASSLAGGPGETQYF

size: -
J: TRBJ1-2
V: TRBV6-6
CDR3: CASSGTGGHGYTF

size: -
J: TRBJ2-3
V: TRBV25-1
CDR3: CATVSGSGVEGTDTQYF

size: -
J: TRBJ1-6
V: TRBV12-3/TRBV12-4
CDR3: CASSIILGSPLHF

size: -
J: TRBJ1-1
V: TRBV29-1
CDR3: CSVGHREAFF

size: once
J: TRBJ2-1
V: TRBV29-1
CDR3: CSVALHRTKVSSYNEQFF

size: -
J: TRBJ2-2
V: TRBV3-1/TRBV3-2
CDR3: CASSQDWEPTNTGELFF

size: -
J: TRBJ2-5
V: TRBV5-1
CDR3: CASSPGLLASSETQYF

size: -
J: TRBJ1-4
V: TRBV21-1
CDR3: CASSKSVPNEKLFF

size: once
J: TRBJ1-3
V: TRBV28
CDR3: CASTYRGSGNTIYF

size: once
J: TRBJ2-1
V: TRBV7-3
CDR3: CASSPGLHNEQFF

size: -
J: TRBJ2-1
V: TRBV18
CDR3: CASSPREARGRNEQFF

size: -
J: TRBJ2-7
V: TRBV4-3
CDR3: CASSPGTGSYEQYF

size: -
J: TRBJ2-1
V: TRBV6-2/TRBV6-3
CDR3: CASSYPAVAGVPYNEQFF

size: -
J: TRBJ2-5
V: TRBV9
CDR3: CASSPGQTRETQYF

size: -
J: TRBJ1-6
V: TRBV2
CDR3: CASSEFRVNSPLHF

size: once
J: TRBJ1-4
V: TRBV6-5
CDR3: CASRGGGKNEKLFF

size: -
J: TRBJ2-1
V: TRBV28
CDR3: CASSAMGPIYNEQFF

size: -
J: TRBJ2-1
V: TRBV7-8
CDR3: CASSLAAGTGGHNEQFF

size: -
J: TRBJ2-7
V: TRBV7-9
CDR3: CASSPTSLEQYF

size: -
J: TRBJ2-2
V: TRBV11-3
CDR3: CASSPTRGGGTGELFF

size: -
J: TRBJ2-6
V: TRBV6-2/TRBV6-3
CDR3: CAGSYSGGSGANVLTF

size: -
J: TRBJ1-1
V: TRBV12-3/TRBV12-4
CDR3: CASSTGGDTEAFF

size: -
J: TRBJ2-1
V: TRBV27
CDR3: CASSLGTSGSNEQFF

size: -
J: TRBJ2-5
V: TRBV6-5
CDR3: CASSPVWGGETQYF

size: once
J: TRBJ1-4
V: TRBV28
CDR3: CASSLSHEKLFF

size: -
J: TRBJ1-2
V: TRBV5-6
CDR3: CASSRRRTSLPYGYTF

size: -
J: TRBJ2-2
V: TRBV5-1
CDR3: CASSVTTGSNTGELFF

size: -
J: TRBJ2-5
V: TRBV9
CDR3: CASSVFAPAGETQYF

size: -
J: TRBJ1-1
V: TRBV5-1
CDR3: CASSSKNTEAFF

size: -
J: TRBJ2-2
V: TRBV9
CDR3: CASSVAGQAGELFF

size: -
J: TRBJ2-2
V: TRBV19
CDR3: CASSIKAISGELFF